The 15 T cell receptor beta chains below all came from one sample that was sequenced in a study of CD8 T cells in Susac syndrome. RNA, at about 0.45 to 1 ug, was reverse transcribed with random hexamers. TCRdb ran MiXCR on the immunoSEQ multiplex PCR reads and lists one entry per CDR3 protein. The sample records about 430,000 distinct CDR3 sequences, 75% to 90% being singletons. The material sequenced was CD8+ T cells from PBMCs. These TCRs come from a human donor with multiple sclerosis.

On this clonotype: At one boundary the junction diverges from the germline segment, which might be a read error. This chain connects TRBV10-3 to TRBJ1-6; D possibly corresponds to TRBD1 (5 bases). This CDR3 region has 14 residues. Per germline, CDR1 ENHRY and CDR2 SYGVKD. CDR3 loop: CAISEGEGNSPLHF. DNA of the CDR3: TGTGCTATCAGTGAAGGGGAGGGCAATTCACCCCTCCACTTT.

This rearrangement joins TRBV6-1 to TRBJ2-4; 8 nucleotides align to TRBD2. Trimming removed 6 bases from V and 6 bases from J; junction bases left unmatched: 4. The CDR3 totals 13 residues. The V gene's germline CDR1 is MNHNS and CDR2 SASEGT. DNA for the CDR3: TGTGCCAGCAGCGCCGGGACTAGAAACATTCAGTACTTC. It is translated as CASSAGTRNIQYF.

The rearrangement uses TRBV27 and TRBJ1-2, with a weak D call TRBD1 (5 bases). Trimming stripped 2 bases from V and 1 base from J, with 14 bases between. The CDR3 is made up of 16 amino acids. CDR1 is MNHEY and CDR2 is SMNVEV in the germline V gene (reference sequence). The CDR3 bases are TGTGCCAGCAGTTTAAAGGGGTACGATAGTAACTATGGCTACACCTTC. Translation: CASSLKGYDSNYGYTF.

The chain joins TRBV27 to TRBJ1-5; D not resolved. Looked up from germline, CDR1 is MNHEY and CDR2 is SMNVEV (reference sequence). Trimming stripped 5 bases from V and 5 bases from J, with 16 bases between. There are 15 residues in the CDR3. The CDR3 sequence is CASSPANSRDQPQHF. CDR3 sequence (DNA): TGTGCCAGCAGTCCCGCTAACTCGAGGGATCAGCCCCAGCATTTT.

In the case of this clonotype: One end of the junction does not line up with germline, which may come from a read error. V gene TRBV20-1 combines with J gene TRBJ1-1; TRBD1 aligns across 9 bases. This CDR3 comprises 15 residues. The germline V gene has CDR1 DFQATT and CDR2 SNEGSKA (reference sequence). CDR3 sequence (DNA): TGCAGTGCTAGAGCCGCTGACAGGGGGGAGACTGAAGTTTTCTTT. Translated: CSARAADRGETEVFF.

The genes are TRBV4-1 and TRBJ2-7; D not resolved. Trimming pared 1 base from V and 3 bases from J, leaving 13 bases between. CDR1 and CDR2 (germline): MGHRA, YSYEKL. CDR3 length: 15 residues. The CDR3: CASSQAKVSGYEQYF. The DNA for the CDR3 is TGCGCCAGCAGCCAAGCCAAAGTGAGTGGCTACGAGCAGTACTTC.

The CDR3, as DNA: TGTGCCAGCAGTTACTCGCGACTAGAGGATGAGCAGTTCTTC. This sequence encodes CASSYSRLEDEQFF. This chain joins TRBV6-5 and TRBJ2-1; TRBD2 is a possible D gene (6 bases). V shed 0 bases and J shed 8 bases, with 11 bases lying between them. Per germline, CDR1 MNHEY and CDR2 SVGAGI. This CDR3 contains 14 residues.

This clonotype has more than one count but fewer than ten. The CDR3 is CASSEAQRSYEQYF. The DNA of the CDR3 is TGTGCCAGCAGTGAGGCCCAAAGGAGTTACGAGCAGTACTTC. The V gene is TRBV6-1, the J gene TRBJ2-7; no clear D gene. With 3 bases removed from V and 4 bases from J, the gap between germline ends came to 13 bases. Germline assignment: CDR1 MNHNS and CDR2 SASEGT. The CDR3 is 14 residues long.

Here the CDR3 DNA reads TGTGCCAGCAGTGACCTGGGGCGCGAGCAGTACTTC. Translating it yields CASSDLGREQYF. The rearrangement links TRBV6-1 to TRBJ2-7; maybe TRBD1 (5 bases). Trimming cost V 3 bases and J 6 bases, with 9 bases left between them. Germline loops: CDR1 MNHNS, CDR2 SASEGT. This CDR3 has 12 amino acids.

V and J are TRBV27 and TRBJ1-6; 7 bases map to TRBD1. Germline V CDR1 and CDR2: MNHEY, SMNVEV (reference sequence). CDR3 length: 17 residues. V shed 0 bases and J 0 bases; nucleotides not matched to a gene: 2. CDR3 amino acids: CASSLSGDSSYNSPLHF. The CDR3 DNA follows: TGTGCCAGCAGTTTATCAGGGGACAGCTCCTATAATTCACCCCTCCACTTT.

This chain joins TRBV6-2 or TRBV6-3 and TRBJ2-5; D not resolved. V lost 0 bases, J lost 1 base, and 9 bases lay in between. The germline gives CDR1 MNHEY, CDR2 SVGEGT. The CDR3 loop spans 15 amino acids. CDR3 in amino acids: CASSYSARLQETQYF. The CDR3 region has the DNA TGTGCCAGCAGTTACTCAGCCAGACTCCAAGAGACCCAGTACTTC.

The chain links TRBV28 to TRBJ2-3; D is unclear. CDR1 MDHEN and CDR2 SYDVKM come from the germline V gene. Trimming stripped 3 bases from V and 6 bases from J, with 13 bases between. The CDR3 sequence is 14 residues long. The CDR3 nucleotides read TGTGCCAGCAGTTTGGGCCAGACCACGGATACGCAGTATTTT. Translation gives CASSLGQTTDTQYF.

The CDR3 DNA reads as TGTGCCAGCAGTCCCACCCCTGCAGGGTCCGAAAAACTGTTTTTT. This sequence encodes CASSPTPAGSEKLFF. V gene TRBV27 combines with J gene TRBJ1-4; D perhaps matches TRBD1 (5 bases). CDR3 length equals 15 residues. V lost 5 bases and J lost 8, with 18 bases in between. Germline lookup yields CDR1 MNHEY and CDR2 SMNVEV (reference sequence).

The chain carries TRBV28 and TRBJ2-7; D not certain. The germline V and J ends were trimmed by 4 bases and 7 bases, with 8 bases remaining between them. Germline V gene sequence: CDR1 MDHEN, CDR2 SYDVKM. CDR3 size: 11 residues. CDR3 bases: TGTGCCAGCAGTTCTTCTTGGGAGCAGTACTTC. Amino acid sequence: CASSSSWEQYF. The full variable domain, in which reference TRBV28 and TRBJ2-7 provide the parts outside the CDR3, is DVKVTQSSRYLVKRTGEKVFLECVQDMDHENMFWYRQDPGLGLRLIYFSYDVKMKEKGDIPEGYSVSREKKERFSLILESASTNQTSMYLCASSSSWEQYFGPGTRLTVT.

The gene calls are TRBV7-9 and TRBJ1-2; TRBD1 aligns across 9 bases. With 5 bases clipped from V and 4 bases from J, the junction kept 8 bases outside the gene matches. The CDR3 consists of 15 residues. Germline V gene lookup returns CDR1 SEHNR and CDR2 FQNEAQ (reference sequence). The CDR3 nucleotides read TGTGCCAGCAGCCCTCACAGGGGGCGAGGCTATGGCTACACCTTC. The encoded protein is CASSPHRGRGYGYTF.